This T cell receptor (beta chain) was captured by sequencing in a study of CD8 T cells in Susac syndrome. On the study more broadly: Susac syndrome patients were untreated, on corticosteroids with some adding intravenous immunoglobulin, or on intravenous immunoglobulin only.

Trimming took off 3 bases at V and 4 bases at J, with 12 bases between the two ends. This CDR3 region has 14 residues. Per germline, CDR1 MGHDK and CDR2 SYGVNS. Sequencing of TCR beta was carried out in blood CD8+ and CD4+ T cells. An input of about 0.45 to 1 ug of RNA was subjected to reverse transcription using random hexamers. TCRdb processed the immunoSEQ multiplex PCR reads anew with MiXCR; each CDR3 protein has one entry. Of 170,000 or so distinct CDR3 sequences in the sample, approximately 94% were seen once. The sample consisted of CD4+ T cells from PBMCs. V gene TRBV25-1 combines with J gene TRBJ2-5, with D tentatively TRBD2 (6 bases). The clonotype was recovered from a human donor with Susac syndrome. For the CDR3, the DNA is TGTGCCAGCAGTGAGGCGGGAACCGGAGAGACCCAGTACTTC. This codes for CASSEAGTGETQYF.